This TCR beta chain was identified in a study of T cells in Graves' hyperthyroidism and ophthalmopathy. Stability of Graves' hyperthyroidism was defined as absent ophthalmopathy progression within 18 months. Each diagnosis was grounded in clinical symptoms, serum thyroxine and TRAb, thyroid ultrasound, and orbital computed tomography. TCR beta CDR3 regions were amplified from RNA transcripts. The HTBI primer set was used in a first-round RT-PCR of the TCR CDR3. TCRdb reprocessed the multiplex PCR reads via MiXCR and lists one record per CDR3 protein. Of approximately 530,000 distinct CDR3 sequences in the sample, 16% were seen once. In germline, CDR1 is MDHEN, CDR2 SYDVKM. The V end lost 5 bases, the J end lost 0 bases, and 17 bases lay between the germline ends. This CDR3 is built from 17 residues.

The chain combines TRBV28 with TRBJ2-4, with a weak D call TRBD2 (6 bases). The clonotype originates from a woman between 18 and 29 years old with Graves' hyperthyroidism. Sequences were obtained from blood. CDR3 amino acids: CASSLRDFWGAKNIQYF. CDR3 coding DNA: TGTGCCAGCAGTCTGCGGGACTTCTGGGGAGCCAAAAACATTCAGTACTTC.